This TCR beta chain was retrieved from a study of STAT3 mutations in large granular lymphocyte leukemia (dated by TCRdb to the late 2010s). Background on the whole study: In roughly half of the longitudinally sequenced T-LGLL patients, canonical activating STAT3 mutations were detected. Over half of the T-LGLL patients were given one or more immunosuppressive therapy regimens, and 40% of those treated had a hematologic response. Patients with T-cell large granular lymphocyte leukemia underwent serial deep sequencing of TCRbeta CDR3 and STAT3 to reconstruct clonal hierarchy and dynamics. Roughly 19 representative T-LGLL cases were selected from an initial cohort of approximately 200 LGL patients for longitudinal TCRbeta and STAT3 sequencing. As controls within the study, a couple of patients with natural killer LGL leukemia were also sequenced longitudinally. Each patient was sequenced at an average of about 4.1 time points, ranging from 2 to 8 samplings. What the study reported, not specific to this receptor: Dominant TCR clone burden was found to exceed STAT3 mutant burden in several patients, suggesting that STAT3 mutation arose secondarily within a pre-expanded clone. Because no samples were available when a clone first appeared, clonal expansion had to be inferred from samplings taken at other points. Since codominant clonotypes persisted in some patients, a small but highly pathogenic clone may have gone undetected. At least one immunodominant TCRbeta clonotype was identified in every T-LGLL patient, and multiple immunodominant subclonotypes were identified in about half of the T-LGLL patients. Variable intervals between samplings and differing treatment regimens complicated linking therapy response to changes in TCR clonal burden. In about 30% of the 18 patients, TCR clonotype switching occurred after therapy, and every newly emerging clone was STAT3 wild type.

TCRbeta libraries were sequenced on an Illumina MiSeq, and an average of about 41,000 productive templates per sample was obtained. Multiplex PCR amplification was used to generate TCRbeta CDR3 libraries with the immunoSEQ assay. The paper's processing steps were these. Repertoire diversity was calculated as previously defined, and values close to 0 indicated extremely monoclonal samples. The clones in this table, taken by TCRdb from immuneACCESS, are in-frame only. Not every clone is retained; where verified, under half of the shortfall comes from an unresolved V gene, and the cause of the rest is unknown. That table supplies the V and J calls and clone size; D and trimming were determined from the DNA. Across this sample there are tens of thousands of clones, with around nine tenths seen only once. Over 0.35% of the sample comes from the top ten. As for this clone: Which antigen it targets is not known. No base quality information exists; no much larger clone differs at one position.

DNA was extracted from blood mononuclear cells, and the same DNA was used for both TCR and STAT3 sequencing. The CDR3 runs 14 residues from the cysteine to the phenylalanine. The kept DNA is CDR3 alone, 42 bases in frame from the first base. Trimming removed 3 bases from V and 1 base from J, leaving 6 bases between the germline ends. CDR1 is given as MGHRA and CDR2 as YSYEKL, both from the germline V gene. This sequence was found in a human donor with T large granular lymphocyte leukemia. Some clones in this sample may be carry-over from other donors' samples. The specimen was PBMCs. The V and J genes are TRBV4-1 and TRBJ2-2; the D gene lacks a confident call. The nucleotide sequence is given as TGCGCCAGCAGCCACGAACTGAACACCGGGGAGCTGTTTTTT. Its protein product is CASSHELNTGELFF.